This record looks at one TCR beta chain sequence and its context. This entry belongs to a study of T-cell reconstitution after alpha-beta-depleted transplantation in children. CDR1 and CDR2 (germline): MNHNS, SASEGT. Unmatched junction bases numbered 15, after V lost 6 bases and J lost 5 bases. This CDR3 spans 16 amino acids. Preparation of the TCRbeta library was carried out with unique molecular identifiers. TCRdb re-analysed the PCR reads in MiXCR, keeping a single row per CDR3 protein. Found here are over 100,000 distinct CDR3 sequences, 4.5% to 7.5% of them singletons; the top ten hold about 6.1%.

The chain couples TRBV6-1 to TRBJ2-7, with 8 bases matching TRBD1. The origin of this receptor is a female patient between 2 and 15 years old who had a stem cell transplant for Fanconi anemia, so the T cells may come from the graft donor. The sequences come from PBMCs, mostly from graft donor cells, collected 60 days after TCRalphabeta/CD19-depleted stem cell transplant. The CDR3 is CASSTSRGTGIHEQYF. The CDR3 DNA is TGTGCCAGCAGCACCTCTCGGGGGACAGGTATACACGAGCAGTACTTC.